The sequence of this TCR beta chain was determined in a study of breast tumors, draining lymph nodes, adjacent tissues. Whole-study results and caveats: The lymph node origin of tumor T cells was framed as consistent with a hypothesis, not demonstrated. Tumor and nontumor repertoires were significantly more similar in luminal-like than in basal-like breast cancer. Data fit most tumor T cells coming from lymph node, expanding in tumor. Tumor repertoires ranked between lymph nodes and nontumor tissue in diversity, with V and J gene preferences.

MiXCR, run by TCRdb on the multiplex PCR reads, gives a single entry per CDR3 protein. The table lists fewer than 90,000 distinct CDR3 sequences, roughly 30% of them singletons, with over 6.5% in the top ten. The lymph nodes were axillary draining lymph nodes from breast cancer patients. The CDR3 runs to 17 residues. V gave up 2 bases and J gave up 6 bases; unmatched junction bases: 8. CDR1 is ENHRY and CDR2 is SYGVKD in the germline V gene. This clonotype has at least ten counts. Its specificity is not known. The source material was axillary lymph node tissue. V is TRBV10-3 and J is TRBJ1-6, with 9 bases aligning to TRBD1. This TCR derives from a female donor with breast cancer. Some clones in this sample may be carry-over from other donors' samples. In nucleotides, the CDR3 is TGTGCCATCAGTGAGCTGAGCCCGACAGGGGGTAATTCACCCCTCCACTTT. This translates into CAISELSPTGGNSPLHF.